This T cell receptor beta chain was identified during a study of blood T cell repertoires in COVID-19 (TCRdb year 2020). For the study in its entirety: Samples from collaborators originated in the United States, Italy and Spain and spanned both the acute and convalescent phases of COVID-19. Samples were obtained from the ongoing ImmuneRACE study (first 160 participants) and from 1,254 subjects provided by 6 global collaborators. The dataset comprised deeply sampled blood TCRbeta repertoires from subjects exposed to, actively infected with, or recovered from COVID-19. Where available, HLA class I and class II types were obtained from metadata supplied by the sample provider rather than from assay-based typing. The repertoires were made available in a free public database intended to serve as a resource for research on the immune response to SARS-CoV-2. A de-identified subject ID, COVID-19 status, age in years and sex were almost always included in the sample metadata. The prospective study material was composed of cDNA or gDNA derived from T cells, B-cell-depleted T cells, or PBMCs. Results and caveats for the whole study, not just this receptor: The amount of clinical and demographic metadata varied by source and participant and was provided uncurated.

Regarding this clone: Its antigen specificity is not known. Base quality data are lacking; no much larger clone is found one base away.

TCRbeta CDR3 regions were amplified from genomic DNA using the immunoSEQ Assay, a bias-controlled multiplex PCR. As for how the authors treated the data: The number of nucleated cells in each sample was estimated by amplification of reference gene primers within the assay. To quantify the absolute abundance of each unique TCRbeta CDR3 rearrangement, sequence reads were collapsed and filtered. For each sample, productive Simpson clonality was calculated as the square root of Simpson's diversity index across productive rearrangements. This immuneACCESS table, as held by TCRdb, lists in-frame sequences with V and J called but not all clones. Of the missing ones, under half trace to an unresolved V gene in checked studies; the others have no known cause. V and J calls and clone size are as listed in that table; D and trimming were resolved from the DNA. The sample table contains 380,000 or so clones; only one count was recorded for 89% of them. The biggest ten clones account for around 1.2% of the sample.

The germline V gene gives CDR1 as MDHEN and CDR2 as SYDVKM. Trimming takes 0 bases off V and 0 bases off J; junction bases not matched to a gene: 11. The CDR3, from cysteine to phenylalanine, totals 20 residues. Just the 60-base CDR3 DNA is kept, in frame starting at base 1. The collaborating institutions used their own protocols to collect whole blood in K2EDTA tubes. For TCRbeta analysis, collaborators shipped samples in one of three forms: frozen whole blood, isolated PBMCs, or DNA extracted from either of those sample types. The V and J segments used are TRBV28 and TRBJ1-3; TRBD1 fits 10 bases in the junction. The sequenced material came from peripheral blood. The source of this sequence is a man in his forties with acute or convalescent COVID-19. Here the CDR3 is given as CASSLWGGTGAWSSGNTIYF. The nucleotide sequence reads as follows: TGTGCCAGCAGTTTATGGGGCGGGACAGGGGCATGGTCCTCTGGAAACACCATATATTTT.